The clone carrying this T cell receptor beta chain was counted ten times or more. The record originates from a study of spatial heterogeneity in lung cancer. Study-level information: The count of detected beta-chain sequences consistently exceeded that of alpha-chain sequences.

TCRdb passed the 5' RACE reads through MiXCR, listing each CDR3 protein once. The sample includes 70,000 to 90,000 distinct CDR3 sequences, more than 10% seen only once; the top ten take under 7.5%. The CDR3 is made up of 10 amino acids. V was pared by 8 bases and J by 5 bases, with 7 bases between. Per the germline V gene, CDR1 is SQVTM and CDR2 is ANQGSEA. The time point here: sample taken at primary tumor resection. Whole RNA, which was extracted from tumor, nontumor lung tissue or frozen PBMC, was sequenced without any cell sorting. The chain couples TRBV29-1 to TRBJ2-1; D ambiguous. The input for sequencing was PBMCs, taken at surgery. This TCR derives from a male donor with early-stage non-small cell lung cancer. The CDR3: CSSRDNEQFF. In nucleotides, the CDR3 is TGCAGCTCTCGGGACAATGAGCAGTTCTTC.